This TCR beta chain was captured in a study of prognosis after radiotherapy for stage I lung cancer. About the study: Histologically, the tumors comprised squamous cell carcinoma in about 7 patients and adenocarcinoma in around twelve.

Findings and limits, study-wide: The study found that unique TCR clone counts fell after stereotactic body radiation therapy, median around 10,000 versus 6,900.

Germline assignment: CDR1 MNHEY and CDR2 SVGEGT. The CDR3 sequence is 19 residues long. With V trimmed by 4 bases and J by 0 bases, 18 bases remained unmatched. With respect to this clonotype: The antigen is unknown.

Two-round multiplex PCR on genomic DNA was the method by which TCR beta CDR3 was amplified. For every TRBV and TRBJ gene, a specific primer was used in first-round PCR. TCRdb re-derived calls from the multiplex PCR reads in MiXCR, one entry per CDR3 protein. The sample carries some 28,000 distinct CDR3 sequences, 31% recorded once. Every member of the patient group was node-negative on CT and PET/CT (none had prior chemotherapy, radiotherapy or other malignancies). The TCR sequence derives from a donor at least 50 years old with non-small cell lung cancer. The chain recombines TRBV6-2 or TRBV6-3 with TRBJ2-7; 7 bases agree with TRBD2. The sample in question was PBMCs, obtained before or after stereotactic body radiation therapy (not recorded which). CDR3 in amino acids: CASSCTTGLSRRDSYEQYF. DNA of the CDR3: TGTGCCAGCAGTTGCACTACGGGACTATCGCGTAGAGACTCCTACGAGCAGTACTTC.